One sample yielded the 32 T cell receptor beta chains listed below, sequenced in a study of blood T cell repertoires in COVID-19 (dated by TCRdb to 2018 to 2021). The method was the immunoSEQ multiplex PCR assay. TCRdb retrieved this table from immuneACCESS and kept in-frame rearrangements only. Not all clones are present; in checked studies, unresolved V genes account for under half, and no reason is known for the remainder. Present in this sample are about 270,000 clones, about 82% of which were seen just once. The top ten hold roughly 6.2% of the sample. The sequencing input was peripheral blood. The receptors were sampled from an elderly woman with COVID-19, enrolled during active disease.

The V gene is TRBV7-2, the J gene TRBJ2-7; 11 nucleotides line up with TRBD1. The V and J ends lost 6 bases and 4 bases, in that order; junction bases with no gene match: 8. Germline values: CDR1 SGHTA, CDR2 FQGNSA. The CDR3 runs 15 residues. CDR3 coding DNA: TGTGCCAGCAGAAAGGGAGGGACAGGGGGGTACGAGCAGTACTTC. Translation gives CASRKGGTGGYEQYF.

J is TRBJ1-3 and V is TRBV29-1; 10 bases align to TRBD1. Germline V gene lookup returns CDR1 SQVTM and CDR2 ANQGSEA. This CDR3 spans 20 amino acids. V gave up 6 bases and J gave up 0 bases; unmatched junction bases: 20. The DNA of the CDR3 is TGCAGCGTCCCAAATCGGCCCGGGACAGGGGATTTTTTCTCTGGAAACACCATATATTTT. This codes for CSVPNRPGTGDFFSGNTIYF.

The gene calls are TRBV19 and TRBJ2-7, with a tentative D call TRBD1 (5 bases). The germline V gene encodes CDR1 LNHDA and CDR2 SQIVND (reference sequence). The CDR3 covers 14 residues. Trimming removed 2 bases at V and 1 base at J, with 9 bases between. The CDR3 here is CASSIKDTSYEQYV. DNA for the CDR3: TGTGCCAGTAGTATAAAGGACACTTCCTACGAGCAGTACGTC.

The chain employs TRBV5-1 and TRBJ2-5; 11 bases fit TRBD1. V lost 0 bases, J lost 4 bases, and 8 bases stayed unmatched. The germline V gene has CDR1 SGHRS and CDR2 YFSETQ. The CDR3 covers 17 residues. The chain's CDR3 is CASSLGTGGYVGETQYF. The CDR3 DNA is TGCGCCAGCAGCTTGGGGACAGGGGGCTATGTGGGAGAGACCCAGTACTTC.

The chain has TRBV7-9 and TRBJ2-3; 12 nucleotides match TRBD2. This CDR3 has 16 residues. CDR1 and CDR2 from the germline V gene are SEHNR and FQNEAQ (reference sequence). The V segment lost 5 bases and the J segment 1 base; nucleotides outside the gene matches: 4. The CDR3 sequence: CASSARLAGGTDTQYF. The CDR3 DNA sequence: TGTGCCAGCAGCGCCCGACTAGCGGGGGGCACAGATACGCAGTATTTT.

CDR3 residues: CAWSGGGGGYGYTF. The CDR3 region has the DNA TGTGCCTGGAGTGGGGGAGGCGGTGGCTATGGCTACACCTTC. This chain links TRBV30 with TRBJ1-2; no clear D gene. V lost 1 base, J lost 4 bases, and 13 bases lay in between. The germline V gene has CDR1 GTSNPN and CDR2 SVGIG (reference sequence). The CDR3 runs 14 residues.

This clone was seen more than once but under ten times. The rearrangement links TRBV12-3 or TRBV12-4 to TRBJ1-2, with D possibly being TRBD1 (6 bases). The CDR3 is 13 residues long. Trimming removed 2 bases at V and 5 bases at J, with 9 bases between. CDR3 nucleotides: TGTGCCAGCAGTTTAAACAGGGAGTATGGCTACACCTTC. Translation gives CASSLNREYGYTF.

The CDR3, as DNA: TGCGCCAGCAGTTTGACGCGGCAGGGCGAAAACATTCAGTACTTC. Protein: CASSLTRQGENIQYF. This chain links TRBV5-1 with TRBJ2-4; D perhaps matches TRBD1 (5 bases). Germline values: CDR1 SGHRS, CDR2 YFSETQ. CDR3 length equals 15 residues. The V end lost 5 bases, the J end lost 5 bases, and 17 bases lay between the germline ends.

This chain links TRBV5-8 with TRBJ1-2; 8 nucleotides line up with TRBD1. Germline V gives CDR1 SGHTS, CDR2 YDEGEE. CDR3 size: 13 residues. Trimming at V came to 5 bases and at J to 5 bases, leaving 5 bases not matched to a gene. The CDR3 reads CASRPGGEYGYTF. In DNA form, the CDR3 reads TGTGCCAGCAGACCAGGGGGCGAGTATGGCTACACCTTC.

The chain is built from TRBV4-1 and TRBJ2-1; 9 bases agree with TRBD2. V lost 0 bases to trimming and J lost 4 bases; unmatched junction nucleotides: 10. In germline, CDR1 is MGHRA, CDR2 YSYEKL. The CDR3 runs to 18 residues. The CDR3 coding sequence is TGCGCCAGCAGCCAAGACGGGGCTAGCGGGGTCATTTACAATGAGCAGTTCTTC. It translates to CASSQDGASGVIYNEQFF.

This chain connects TRBV18 to TRBJ2-3, with TRBD2 matching 8 bases. The length of the CDR3 is 15 residues. The ends lost 5 bases at V and 6 bases at J; junction bases unmatched: 10. Germline loops: CDR1 KGHSH, CDR2 LQKENI. The CDR3 DNA is TGTGCCAGCTCATCCTCCGGGGGGGGCCTGGATACGCAGTATTTT. Protein product: CASSSSGGGLDTQYF.

V gene TRBV11-2 combines with J gene TRBJ2-2, with TRBD1 as a possible D gene (6 bases). Germline lookup yields CDR1 SGHAT and CDR2 FQNNGV. CDR3 length: 15 residues. V lost 6 bases, J lost 7 bases, and 18 bases lay in between. Here the CDR3 reads CASRITVGAVGELFF. The CDR3 coding sequence is TGTGCCAGCAGAATTACGGTGGGGGCCGTCGGGGAGCTGTTTTTT.

CDR3 nucleotides: TGCGCCAGCAGCTTGACAGGGTCCGGCAATGAAAAACTGTTTTTT. Its protein is CASSLTGSGNEKLFF. The V gene is TRBV5-1, the J gene TRBJ1-4, with D possibly being TRBD1 (6 bases). The length of the CDR3 is 15 residues. The germline V gene has CDR1 SGHRS and CDR2 YFSETQ. V was pared by 1 base and J by 5 bases, with 12 bases between.

V usage is TRBV3-1 (or the pseudogene TRBV3-2) and J usage is TRBJ2-1, with TRBD2 matching over 7 bases. The germline gives CDR1 LGHDT, CDR2 YNNKEL (reference sequence). V lost 2 bases to trimming and J lost 5 bases; unmatched junction nucleotides: 6. The CDR3 totals 15 residues. The CDR3 protein is CASSQPGGSNNEQFF. CDR3 nucleotides: TGTGCCAGCAGCCAACCGGGGGGTTCAAACAATGAGCAGTTCTTC.

The chain links TRBV9 to TRBJ2-5; 12 bases line up with TRBD2. The V segment lost 3 bases and the J segment 5 bases; nucleotides outside the gene matches: 8. Germline V lookup: CDR1 SGDLS, CDR2 YYNGEE. The CDR3 length is 16 residues. The CDR3 DNA is TGTGCCAGCAGCGCCGCTAGCGGGGGGGTGTGGGAGACCCAGTACTTC. Residues: CASSAASGGVWETQYF. The full variable domain, completed using reference TRBV9 and TRBJ2-5, is DSGVTQTPKHLITATGQRVTLRCSPRSGDLSVYWYQQSLDQGLQFLIQYYNGEERAKGNILERFSAQQFPDLHSELNLSSLELGDSALYFCASSAASGGVWETQYFGPGTRLLVL.

The V and J genes are TRBV18 and TRBJ2-5, with 13 bases aligning to TRBD2. The germline gives CDR1 KGHSH, CDR2 LQKENI. The V and J ends lost 3 bases and 5 bases, in that order; junction bases with no gene match: 3. This CDR3 is built from 15 residues. CDR3: CASSPTSGRRETQYF. The DNA for the CDR3 is TGTGCCAGCTCACCGACTAGCGGGAGGAGGGAGACCCAGTACTTC.

This sequence joins TRBV7-2 and TRBJ1-2, with D tentatively TRBD1 (6 bases). Trimming took off 1 base at V and 0 bases at J, with 15 bases between the two ends. The CDR3 is 17 residues long. From germline, CDR1 is SGHTA and CDR2 FQGNSA. DNA for the CDR3: TGTGCCAGCAGCTTAGTTGGGGGGGCCCAAGCTAACTATGGCTACACCTTC. As protein: CASSLVGGAQANYGYTF.

In this sample, this clone turned up a few times. The chain joins TRBV28 to TRBJ1-2; the D is unclear. This CDR3 has 14 residues. CDR1 is MDHEN, CDR2 SYDVKM, per germline. Trimming removed 2 bases from V and 2 bases from J, with 9 bases in between. CDR3 coding DNA: TGTGCCAGCAGTTTAACGACGGAGAACTATGGCTACACCTTC. It codes for CASSLTTENYGYTF.

J is TRBJ1-1 and V is TRBV4-3; D is unresolved. V lost 0 bases, J lost 4 bases, and 12 bases lay in between. Germline assignment: CDR1 LGHNA and CDR2 YSLEER. This CDR3 region has 15 residues. The CDR3 region is CASSQDPGLGTEAFF. CDR3 DNA sequence: TGCGCCAGCAGCCAAGATCCAGGATTAGGCACTGAAGCTTTCTTT.

The chain uses TRBV5-1 and TRBJ1-1; D is undetermined. This CDR3 comprises 14 residues. In germline, CDR1 is SGHRS, CDR2 YFSETQ. V was pared by 4 bases and J by 1 base, with 11 bases between. The CDR3 coding sequence is TGCGCCAGCAGCGAAGTAAGAGGGAACACTGAAGCTTTCTTT. Amino acid sequence: CASSEVRGNTEAFF.

The gene calls are TRBV18 and TRBJ2-7; the D gene is possibly TRBD2 (5 bases). The CDR3 loop spans 14 amino acids. V lost 2 bases to trimming and J lost 3 bases, with 11 bases between them. Germline CDR1 KGHSH, CDR2 LQKENI. The CDR3 is CASSPARGNYEQYV. CDR3 bases: TGTGCCAGCTCACCAGCTCGAGGGAACTACGAGCAGTACGTC.

The chain is built from TRBV9 and TRBJ2-3; TRBD2 agrees at 8 bases. Trimming at V came to 0 bases and at J to 0 bases, leaving 6 bases not matched to a gene. CDR3 size: 17 residues. Germline V gives CDR1 SGDLS, CDR2 YYNGEE. CDR3 sequence: CASSVVLAGSSTDTQYF. The CDR3 region has the DNA TGTGCCAGCAGCGTAGTTTTAGCGGGGTCTAGCACAGATACGCAGTATTTT.

V gene TRBV11-2 combines with J gene TRBJ2-1, with a possible D match to TRBD2 (6 bases). From germline, CDR1 is SGHAT and CDR2 FQNNGV. The CDR3 is 15 residues long. V shed 1 base and J shed 6 bases, with 13 bases lying between them. The CDR3 spells CASSLALTSSNEQFF. The DNA of the CDR3 is TGTGCCAGCAGCTTAGCCTTGACTAGTTCCAATGAGCAGTTCTTC.

The chain is built from TRBV18 and TRBJ2-1; 15 nucleotides agree with TRBD2. Germline CDR1 reads KGHSH; CDR2 reads LQKENI. The ends lost 3 bases at V and 7 bases at J; junction bases unmatched: 4. The CDR3 spans 16 residues. CDR3: CASSPGLAGGENEQFF. DNA for the CDR3: TGTGCCAGCTCACCCGGACTAGCGGGGGGGGAGAATGAGCAGTTCTTC.

This rearrangement joins TRBV19 to TRBJ1-1; D is undetermined. Deletions cut 8 bases from V and 1 base from J, with 14 bases between. Germline V lookup: CDR1 LNHDA, CDR2 SQIVND (reference sequence). The CDR3 extends over 14 amino acids. The CDR3: CASRFGGRNTEAFF. DNA for the CDR3: TGTGCCAGTCGGTTCGGCGGTCGGAACACTGAAGCTTTCTTT.

The chain carries TRBV19 and TRBJ1-1, with 11 bases fitting TRBD1. V lost 9 bases and J lost 5; bases outside the gene matches: 8. Per the germline V gene, CDR1 is LNHDA and CDR2 is SQIVND (reference sequence). The CDR3 length is 14 residues. The CDR3: CASTQDRGQTEAFF. The CDR3 nucleotides read TGTGCCAGCACTCAGGACAGGGGGCAAACTGAAGCTTTCTTT. The full variable domain, with the rest looked up from reference TRBV19 and TRBJ1-1, is DGGITQSPKYLFRKEGQNVTLSCEQNLNHDAMYWYRQDPGQGLRLIYYSQIVNDFQKGDIAEGYSVSREKKESFPLTVTSAQKNPTAFYLCASTQDRGQTEAFFGQGTRLTVV.

CDR3 bases: TGTGCCAGCAGCCAAGTCAGGGGAGAAGGAAACACCATATATTTT. Residues: CASSQVRGEGNTIYF. This chain uses TRBV3-1 (or the pseudogene TRBV3-2) with TRBJ1-3; TRBD1 might be the D (6 bases). The ends were cut back, 1 base at V and 4 bases at J, with 11 bases in the middle. Germline values: CDR1 LGHDT, CDR2 YNNKEL (reference sequence). The CDR3 sequence is 15 residues long.

The chain recombines TRBV6-2 or TRBV6-3 with TRBJ1-1, with D unclear. V was trimmed by 4 bases and J by 0 bases, leaving 6 bases between them. The CDR3 spans 13 residues. The V gene's germline CDR1 is MNHEY and CDR2 SVGEGT. The CDR3 spells CASSSQMNTEAFF. The CDR3 bases are TGTGCCAGCAGTTCGCAGATGAACACTGAAGCTTTCTTT.

The chain joins TRBV7-9 to TRBJ1-1; tentatively, D is TRBD1 (5 bases). Looked up from germline, CDR1 is SEHNR and CDR2 is FQNEAQ (reference sequence). The V gene lost 5 bases and the J gene lost 6 bases, with 19 bases spanning the gap. The CDR3 totals 15 residues. DNA of the CDR3: TGTGCCAGCAGCCTCTGGGGCACCCAAACTGCTGAAGCTTTCTTT. Amino acid sequence: CASSLWGTQTAEAFF.

A remark on this clone: The same CDR3 is also encoded by other DNA sequences in this sample. The V gene is TRBV7-2, the J gene TRBJ1-5; 9 positions agree with TRBD1. The CDR3 is 14 residues long. V dropped 6 bases and J dropped 5; count of bases not matched to a gene: 5. The germline CDR1 and CDR2 sequences are SGHTA and FQGNSA. The DNA of the CDR3 is TGTGCCAGCAGTACACAGGGGGCCTATCAGCCCCAGCATTTT. Translating gives CASSTQGAYQPQHF.

The table lists this clone with a few counts. V is TRBV5-1 and J is TRBJ2-1, with D tentatively TRBD1 (6 bases). Germline-derived CDR1 and CDR2 are SGHRS and YFSETQ. The V end was cut by 6 bases, the J end by 0 bases, with 16 bases between. This CDR3 has 16 amino acids. CDR3 DNA sequence: TGCGCCAGCAACCTTAACGGACAGTTCTCCTACAATGAGCAGTTCTTC. Amino acids: CASNLNGQFSYNEQFF.

The chain carries TRBV5-5 and TRBJ2-1, with D perhaps TRBD2 (5 bases). V dropped 0 bases and J dropped 3 bases, with 10 bases sitting between them. This CDR3 has 15 amino acids. Germline-derived CDR1 and CDR2 are SGHKS and YYEKEE (reference sequence). CDR3 sequence reads: CASSLAGWGYNEQFF. Here the CDR3 DNA reads TGTGCCAGCAGCTTGGCGGGGTGGGGCTACAATGAGCAGTTCTTC.